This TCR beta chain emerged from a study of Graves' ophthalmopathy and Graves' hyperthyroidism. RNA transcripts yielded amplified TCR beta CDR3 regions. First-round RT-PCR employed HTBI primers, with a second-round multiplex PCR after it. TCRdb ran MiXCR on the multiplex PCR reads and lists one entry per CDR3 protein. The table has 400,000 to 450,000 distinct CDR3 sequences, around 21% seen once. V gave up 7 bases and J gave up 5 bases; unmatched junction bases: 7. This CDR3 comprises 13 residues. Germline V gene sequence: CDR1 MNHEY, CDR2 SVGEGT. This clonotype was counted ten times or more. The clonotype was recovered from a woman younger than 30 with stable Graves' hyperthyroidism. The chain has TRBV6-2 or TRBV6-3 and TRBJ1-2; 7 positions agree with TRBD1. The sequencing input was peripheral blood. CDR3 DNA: TGTGCCAGCAAAAAAACAGGGGATTATGGCTACACCTTC. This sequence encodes CASKKTGDYGYTF.